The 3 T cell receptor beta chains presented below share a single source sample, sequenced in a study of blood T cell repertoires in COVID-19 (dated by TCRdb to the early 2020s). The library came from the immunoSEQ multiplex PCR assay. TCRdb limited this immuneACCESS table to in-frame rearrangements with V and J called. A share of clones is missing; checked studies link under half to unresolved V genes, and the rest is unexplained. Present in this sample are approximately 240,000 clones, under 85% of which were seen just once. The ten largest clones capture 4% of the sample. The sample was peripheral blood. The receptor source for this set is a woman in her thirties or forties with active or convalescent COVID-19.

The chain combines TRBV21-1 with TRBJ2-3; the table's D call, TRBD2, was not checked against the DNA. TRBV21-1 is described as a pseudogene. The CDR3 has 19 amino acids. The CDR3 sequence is CASSKEPGGAGGRTDTQYF. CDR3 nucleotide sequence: TGTGCCAGCAGCAAAGAACCCGGCGGGGCGGGGGGACGCACAGATACGCAGTATTTT.

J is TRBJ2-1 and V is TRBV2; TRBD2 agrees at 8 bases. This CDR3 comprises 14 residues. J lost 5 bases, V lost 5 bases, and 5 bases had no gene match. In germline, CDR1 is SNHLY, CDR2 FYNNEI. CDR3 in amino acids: CASSPGLGHNEQFF. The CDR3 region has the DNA TGTGCCAGCAGTCCGGGACTAGGGCACAATGAGCAGTTCTTC.

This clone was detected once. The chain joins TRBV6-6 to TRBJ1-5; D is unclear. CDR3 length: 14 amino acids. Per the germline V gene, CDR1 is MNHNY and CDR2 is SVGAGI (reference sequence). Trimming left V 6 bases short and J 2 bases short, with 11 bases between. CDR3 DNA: TGTGCCAGCAGGGGCCTAACTCGCAATCAGCCCCAGCATTTT. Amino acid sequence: CASRGLTRNQPQHF.